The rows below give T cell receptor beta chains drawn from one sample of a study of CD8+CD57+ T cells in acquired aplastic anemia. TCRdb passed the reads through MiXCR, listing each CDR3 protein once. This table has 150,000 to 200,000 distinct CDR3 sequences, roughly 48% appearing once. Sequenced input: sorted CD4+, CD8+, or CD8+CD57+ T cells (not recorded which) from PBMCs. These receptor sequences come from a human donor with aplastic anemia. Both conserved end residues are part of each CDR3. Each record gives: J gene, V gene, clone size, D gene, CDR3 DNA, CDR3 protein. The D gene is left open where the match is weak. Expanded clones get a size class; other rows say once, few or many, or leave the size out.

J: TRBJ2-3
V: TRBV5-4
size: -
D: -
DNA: TGTGCCAGCAGCTTGGCCGGTAGAGCGACAGATACGCAGTATTTT
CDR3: CASSLAGRATDTQYF

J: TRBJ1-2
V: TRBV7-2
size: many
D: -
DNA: TGTGCCAGCAGCCCTCTAAATGGCTACACCTTC
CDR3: CASSPLNGYTF

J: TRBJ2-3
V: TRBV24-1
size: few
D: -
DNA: TGTGCCACCAGTGATTTTGGAAGCACAGATACGCAGTATTTT
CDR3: CATSDFGSTDTQYF

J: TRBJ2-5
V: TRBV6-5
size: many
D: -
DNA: TGTGCCAGCACCACTACTAGCCACGAGACCCAGTACTTC
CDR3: CASTTTSHETQYF

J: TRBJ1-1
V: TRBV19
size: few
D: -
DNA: TGTGCCAGGAAGAGGGCTGGAGGGAACACTGAAGCTTTCTTT
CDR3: CARKRAGGNTEAFF

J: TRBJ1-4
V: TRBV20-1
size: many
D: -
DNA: TGCAGTGCTAGAGATCGACGGGGGGCGAGGGGTAATGAAAAACTGTTTTTT
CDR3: CSARDRRGARGNEKLFF

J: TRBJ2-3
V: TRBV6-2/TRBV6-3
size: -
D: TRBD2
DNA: TGTGCCAGCAGTTCAAGACTAGCGGGAGGTCTAGATACGCAGTATTTT
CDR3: CASSSRLAGGLDTQYF

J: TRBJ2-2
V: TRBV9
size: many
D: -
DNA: TGTGCCAGCAGCGTAGGTTTTGGAGGGGTCGACACCGGGGAGCTGTTTTTT
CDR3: CASSVGFGGVDTGELFF

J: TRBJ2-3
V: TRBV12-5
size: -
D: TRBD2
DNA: TGTGCTAGTGGTTTGGTAATCTCCACGGGAGGGGAGGAGACGCAGTATTTT
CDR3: CASGLVISTGGEETQYF

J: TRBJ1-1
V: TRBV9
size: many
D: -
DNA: TGTGCCAGCAGCGTAGAAGGGGAGGGTGAAGCTTTCTTT
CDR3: CASSVEGEGEAFF

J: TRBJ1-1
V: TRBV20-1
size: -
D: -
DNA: TGCAGTGCGGGTGGGACTGAAGCTTTCTTT
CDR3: CSAGGTEAFF

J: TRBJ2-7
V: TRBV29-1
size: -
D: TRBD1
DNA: TGCAGCGTTGAAGGGGACAGCTCCTACGAGCAGTACTTC
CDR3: CSVEGDSSYEQYF

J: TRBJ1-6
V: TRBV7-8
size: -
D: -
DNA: TGCGCCAGCAGCTTAGCCGAGCTCCCGGGATCACCCCTCCACTTT
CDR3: CASSLAELPGSPLHF